The rows below give T cell receptor beta chains drawn from one sample of a study of cytomegalovirus exposure and HLA in healthy donors. Here immunoSEQ multiplex PCR was the method, and the copy in TCRdb shows in-frame clones only, minus some. The data hold more than 95,000 clones, with 86% observed a single time. Sequencing used PBMCs. The source is a man aged 18 to 29 in good health and CMV-seronegative. CDR3s include the opening cysteine and the closing phenylalanine or tryptophan. The D gene is left open where the match is weak. The size entry is marked missing in some rows and otherwise reads once, few, many or a size class.

clone size	D gene	V gene	CDR3 protein
.	.	TRBV7-8	CASSEDLAKNIQYF
.	.	TRBV11-2	CASSRPGLASYEQYF
.	.	TRBV5-6	CASSLGQTSLHEQYF
.	.	TRBV18	CASSPFRETQYF
.	.	TRBV27	CASSWGKGGPQHF
.	.	TRBV7-2	CASSLVRQATNYGYTF
.	.	TRBV5-1	CASSFLGHYEAGELFF
.	.	TRBV7-7	CASSLLGTQDTQYF
.	TRBD1	TRBV10-3	CAISELRTGRAYEQYF
.	.	TRBV19	CATNRDSGNTIYF
.	TRBD2	TRBV7-9	CASSPSGRTTDTQYF
.	.	TRBV7-2	CASGEGSSYNSPLHF
.	TRBD1	TRBV6-5	CASSQQGGHNQPQHF
.	TRBD1	TRBV5-6	CASSLSGTEENIQYF
.	.	TRBV7-5	CARSPEERGGVNEQFF
.	.	TRBV5-4	CASSPGFSTYEQYF
.	TRBD2	TRBV9	CASSVEAGEVYEQYF
.	TRBD2	TRBV4-1	CASSQRLAGVGTDTQYF
.	TRBD1	TRBV5-1	CASSLFISPGQGVTQATNEKLFF
.	TRBD1	TRBV6-5	CASKTGYTGELFF
.	TRBD2	TRBV6-1	CASSASGRVDTQYF
.	.	TRBV7-6	CASSFNFGEQFF
.	TRBD1	TRBV6-5	CASSWDSQTVNTEAFF
.	.	TRBV9	CASSVGGSPEQYF
few	.	TRBV7-9	CASADRQLNEQFF
.	.	TRBV5-1	CASSAQTGGYTEAFF
.	TRBD2	TRBV7-6	CASSTPQSGGPYEQYF
once	TRBD2	TRBV19	CASSIGTSGGMETQYF
once	.	TRBV15	CATSRGQSSGNTIYF
.	.	TRBV9	CASSKSGLSTDTQYF
.	.	TRBV19	CASSTQAYNEQFF
.	.	TRBV7-8	CASSLAPDYEQYF
.	.	TRBV30	CAWRDSLNQPQHF
.	TRBD1	TRBV27	CASSLLGGTGIEQYF
.	TRBD1	TRBV7-9	CASLDQQGETYEQYF
.	.	TRBV25-1	CASRRGGGNYGYTF
.	.	TRBV6-5	CASTQGLLGYGYTF
.	TRBD2	TRBV2	CASSAASGPGETQYF
.	TRBD2	TRBV14	CASSRLTSGVLNEQFF
.	TRBD1	TRBV5-1	CASSPGGGELFF
.	.	TRBV15	CATSRGDSSGANVLTF
.	.	TRBV6-1	CASSGQHNQETQYF
.	TRBD1	TRBV30	CAWNLQGGGKTQYF
.	TRBD2	TRBV7-9	CASSLELAGGGTGELFF
once	.	TRBV7-2	CASSLRWQDNQETQYF
.	.	TRBV7-6	CASSPSYNEQFF
.	TRBD2	TRBV11-2	CASSSTRTSGSRETQYF
few	TRBD2	TRBV6-1	CASRLAGGRTDTQYF
.	TRBD1	TRBV5-1	CASRTGTGAAGELFF
.	TRBD1	TRBV29-1	CSARTGSSYEQYF
.	TRBD2	TRBV27	CASSLALAGGPTYNEQFF
.	TRBD1	TRBV6-5	CASRSGTGSNEQFF
.	TRBD1	TRBV6-1	CASSEETGGSETQYF
.	TRBD2	TRBV7-8	CASSWTSEGGELFF
few	TRBD1	TRBV19	CASTDRGALYGYTF
.	.	TRBV13	CASSPAGAGYNEQFF
once	TRBD2	TRBV4-2	CASSQAGLAGEGDEQFF
.	.	TRBV7-9	CASSQSAGSTGNTIYF
.	.	TRBV7-6	CASSLARTRLEKLFF